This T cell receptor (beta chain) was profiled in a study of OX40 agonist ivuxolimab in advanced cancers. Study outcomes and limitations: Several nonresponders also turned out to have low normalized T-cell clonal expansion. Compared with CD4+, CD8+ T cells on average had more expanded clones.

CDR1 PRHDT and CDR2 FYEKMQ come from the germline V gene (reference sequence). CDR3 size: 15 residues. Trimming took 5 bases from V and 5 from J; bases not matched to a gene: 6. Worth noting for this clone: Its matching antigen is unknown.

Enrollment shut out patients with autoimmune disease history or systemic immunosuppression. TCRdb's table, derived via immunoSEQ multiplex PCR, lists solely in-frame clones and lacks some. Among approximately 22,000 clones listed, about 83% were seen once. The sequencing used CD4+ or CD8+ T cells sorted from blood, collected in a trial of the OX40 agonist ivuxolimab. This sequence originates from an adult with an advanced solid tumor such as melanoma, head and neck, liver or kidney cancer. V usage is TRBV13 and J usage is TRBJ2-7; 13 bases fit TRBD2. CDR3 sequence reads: CASSRTSGRAHEQYF. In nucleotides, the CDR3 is TGTGCCAGCAGCCGTACTAGCGGGAGGGCCCACGAGCAGTACTTC.